Listed below are T cell receptor beta chains from one sample, sequenced in a study of CD8+ T cells in alopecia areata. Repertoires were generated with immunoSEQ multiplex PCR, while TCRdb's copy carries only in-frame clones and drops some. The sample lists over 200,000 clones; roughly 64% were seen once. The sequencing used CD4+ T cells sorted from blood, collected at week 4, from a patient treated with tofacitinib. The receptor set was obtained from a human donor with alopecia areata. CDR3s include the opening cysteine and the closing phenylalanine or tryptophan. The order of the fields is V gene, CDR3 protein.

V gene: TRBV5-1; CDR3 protein: CASSPGGGLNTEAFF
V gene: TRBV5-6; CDR3 protein: CASSLEGRYGYTF
V gene: TRBV20-1; CDR3 protein: CSAKAHEQYF
V gene: TRBV6-1; CDR3 protein: CASSDPHAGKETQYF
V gene: TRBV19; CDR3 protein: CASSGTSLTDTQYF
V gene: TRBV5-1; CDR3 protein: CASKALAGASTDTQYF
V gene: TRBV27; CDR3 protein: CASRWGVAETQYF
V gene: TRBV20-1; CDR3 protein: CSASTGNGYTF
V gene: TRBV29-1; CDR3 protein: CSVDQNGDEQYF
V gene: TRBV2; CDR3 protein: CASLPGRTQNIQYF
V gene: TRBV7-9; CDR3 protein: CASSFYRGNNEQFF
V gene: TRBV10-3; CDR3 protein: CAISASNTEAFF
V gene: TRBV5-6; CDR3 protein: CASNHQSTEAFF
V gene: TRBV29-1; CDR3 protein: CSVERSENTEAFF
V gene: TRBV25-1; CDR3 protein: CASSGTGFHQPQHF
V gene: TRBV6-5; CDR3 protein: CATRPYEGGVYGYTF
V gene: TRBV19; CDR3 protein: CASSRLREPLHF
V gene: TRBV5-1; CDR3 protein: CASSLGAGSSGANVLTF
V gene: TRBV4-1; CDR3 protein: CASSLLQAETQYF
V gene: TRBV30; CDR3 protein: CAWSRDTYGYTF
V gene: TRBV7-2; CDR3 protein: CASSSPDRGDYGYTF
V gene: TRBV30; CDR3 protein: CAYSGSRGTDTQYF
V gene: TRBV30; CDR3 protein: CAYRHSGANVLTF
V gene: TRBV19; CDR3 protein: CASSRLDISGANVLTF
V gene: TRBV2; CDR3 protein: CASRGGWSEKLFF
V gene: TRBV6-5; CDR3 protein: CASRQSNQPQHF
V gene: TRBV18; CDR3 protein: CASSPATQETQYF
V gene: TRBV7-8; CDR3 protein: CASKPGQGNTEAFF
V gene: TRBV5-1; CDR3 protein: CASSSGGGPGYEQFF
V gene: TRBV14; CDR3 protein: CASSIFRRDTQYF
V gene: TRBV11-2; CDR3 protein: CASSLVRENTEAFF
V gene: TRBV2; CDR3 protein: CASTRQPADTQYF
V gene: TRBV27; CDR3 protein: CASSPTVPTGELFF
V gene: TRBV29-1; CDR3 protein: CSVETGYYGYTF
V gene: TRBV15; CDR3 protein: CATSRDLSSGETQYF
V gene: TRBV15; CDR3 protein: CATSRDQNQPQHF
V gene: TRBV2; CDR3 protein: CASSTDRGLTGELFF
V gene: TRBV11-2; CDR3 protein: CASSLERRGGEAFF
V gene: TRBV5-1; CDR3 protein: CASSPRLAGGQLNSYEQYF
V gene: TRBV7-9; CDR3 protein: CASSLEQNTEAFF
V gene: TRBV9; CDR3 protein: CASSVARGEQFF
V gene: TRBV2; CDR3 protein: CASTGYTF
V gene: TRBV20-1; CDR3 protein: CRGEDQETQYF
V gene: TRBV6-5; CDR3 protein: CASSYSGQGLQETQYF
V gene: TRBV30; CDR3 protein: CAWSPGTGGRNEQFF
V gene: TRBV6-5; CDR3 protein: CASSYSTGNYGYTF
V gene: TRBV30; CDR3 protein: CARGAAETQYF
V gene: TRBV5-1; CDR3 protein: CASMGAHGYTF
V gene: TRBV27; CDR3 protein: CASSAGQNNSPLHF
V gene: TRBV15; CDR3 protein: CATSREQGRTSEQYF
V gene: TRBV19; CDR3 protein: CASSINRVLNSPLHF
V gene: TRBV7-9; CDR3 protein: CASSLSLLQGGGTDTQYF
V gene: TRBV2; CDR3 protein: CASSESSNEQFF